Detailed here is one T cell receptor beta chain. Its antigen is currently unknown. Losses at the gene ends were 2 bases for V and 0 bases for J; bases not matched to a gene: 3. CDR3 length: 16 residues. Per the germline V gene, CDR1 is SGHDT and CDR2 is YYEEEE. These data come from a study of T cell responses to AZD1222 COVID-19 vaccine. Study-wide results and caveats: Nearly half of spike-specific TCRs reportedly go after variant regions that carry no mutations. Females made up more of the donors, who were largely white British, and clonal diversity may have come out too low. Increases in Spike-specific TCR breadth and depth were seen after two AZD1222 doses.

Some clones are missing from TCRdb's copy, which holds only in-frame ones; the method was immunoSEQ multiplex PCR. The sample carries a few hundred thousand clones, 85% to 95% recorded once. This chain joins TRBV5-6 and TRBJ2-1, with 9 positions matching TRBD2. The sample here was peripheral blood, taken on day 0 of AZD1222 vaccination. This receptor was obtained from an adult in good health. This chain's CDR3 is CASSLGLASSYNEQFF. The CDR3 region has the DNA TGTGCCAGCAGCTTAGGACTAGCGAGCTCCTACAATGAGCAGTTCTTC.